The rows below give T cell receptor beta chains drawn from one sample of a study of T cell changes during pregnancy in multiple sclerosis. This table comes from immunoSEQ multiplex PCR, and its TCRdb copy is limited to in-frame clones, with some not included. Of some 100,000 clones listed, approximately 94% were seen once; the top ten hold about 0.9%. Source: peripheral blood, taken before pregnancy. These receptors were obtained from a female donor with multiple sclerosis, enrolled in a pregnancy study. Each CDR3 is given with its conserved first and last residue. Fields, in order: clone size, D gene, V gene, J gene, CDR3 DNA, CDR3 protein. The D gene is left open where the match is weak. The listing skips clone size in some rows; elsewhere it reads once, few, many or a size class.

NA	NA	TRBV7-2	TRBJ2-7	TGTGCCAGCAGCCCGTACCCGACAGACAGCTACGAGCAGTACTTC	CASSPYPTDSYEQYF
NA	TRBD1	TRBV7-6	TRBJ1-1	TGTGCCAGCAGCCGTCGGCCTGGGACAGAAGACACTGAAGCTTTCTTT	CASSRRPGTEDTEAFF
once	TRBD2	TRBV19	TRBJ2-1	TGTGCCAGTAGTATAATGCCTAGCGGGAGCAATGAGCAGTTCTTC	CASSIMPSGSNEQFF
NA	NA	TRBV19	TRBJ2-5	TGTGCCAGTAGAGGGGCAGGCCCAGAGACCCAGTACTTC	CASRGAGPETQYF
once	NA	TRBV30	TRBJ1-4	TGTGCCTGGAGTGTACGGAGCCACCGGACAGTCAATGAAAAACTGTTTTTT	CAWSVRSHRTVNEKLFF
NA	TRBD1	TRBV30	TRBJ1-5	TGTGCCTGCCAGACAGGGGGAAGCAATCAGCCCCAGCATTTT	CACQTGGSNQPQHF
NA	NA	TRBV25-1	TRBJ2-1	TGTGCCAGCAGTGAATTAGGGGTTCCCGATGAGCAGTTCTTC	CASSELGVPDEQFF
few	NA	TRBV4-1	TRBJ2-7	TGCGCCAGCAGCCAAGCAGGGTACGAGCAGTACTTC	CASSQAGYEQYF
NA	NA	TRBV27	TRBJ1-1	TGTGCCAGCAGTTTCGGGACTGAAGCTTTCTTT	CASSFGTEAFF
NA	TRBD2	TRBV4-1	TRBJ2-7	TGCGCCAGCAGCCCTGAGGGCGGGAGAAGAGCCTACGAGCAGTACTTC	CASSPEGGRRAYEQYF
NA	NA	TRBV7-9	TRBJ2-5	TGTGCCAGCAGCCCGGAGGGCCTGGAGGAGACCCAGTACTTC	CASSPEGLEETQYF
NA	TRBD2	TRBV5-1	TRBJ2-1	TGCGCCAGCAGCTTGGGCGGGAGCCCCGAGCAGTTCTTC	CASSLGGSPEQFF
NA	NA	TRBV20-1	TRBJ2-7	TGCAGTGCGCCGGAGGGCTACGAGCAGTACTTC	CSAPEGYEQYF
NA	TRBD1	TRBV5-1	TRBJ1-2	TGCGCCAGCAGTTGGACAGGGGTCGGGGGGGACTATGGCTACACCTTC	CASSWTGVGGDYGYTF
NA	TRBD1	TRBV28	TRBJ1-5	TGTGCCAGCAGTTACATGGGGACAGGGGGCGGGAATCAGCCCCAGCATTTT	CASSYMGTGGGNQPQHF
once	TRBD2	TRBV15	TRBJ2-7	TGTGCCACCAGCAGAGTTCATCTAGCGGGAGATAACGAGCAGTACTTC	CATSRVHLAGDNEQYF
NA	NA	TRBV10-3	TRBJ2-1	TGTGCCATCAGTGAGCCGAAAGGGACTCCGCAGTTCTTC	CAISEPKGTPQFF
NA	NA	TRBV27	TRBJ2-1	TGTGCCACCATCGGTTCCTACAATGAGCAGTTCTTC	CATIGSYNEQFF
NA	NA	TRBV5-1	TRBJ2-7	TGCGCCAGCAGCTTTGGGCCAATGGGCTACGAGCAGTACTTC	CASSFGPMGYEQYF
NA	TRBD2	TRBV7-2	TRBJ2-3	TGTGCCAGCAGCCCGGGAGGAAGGGATACGCAGTATTTT	CASSPGGRDTQYF
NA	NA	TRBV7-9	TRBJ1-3	TGTGCCAGCAGCTTAGGGGGACAAAGCCTCTCTGGAAACACCATATATTTT	CASSLGGQSLSGNTIYF
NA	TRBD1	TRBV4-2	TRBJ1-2	TGTGCCAGCAGCCTTAGACAGGGAGACCGTGGCTACACCTTC	CASSLRQGDRGYTF
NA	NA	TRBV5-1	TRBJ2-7	TGCGCCAGCAGCTTGGTCGGGGTTCTGAGCGAGCAGTACTTC	CASSLVGVLSEQYF
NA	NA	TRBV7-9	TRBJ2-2	TGTGCCAGCAGTTACCGGGACATTGGGGCCGGGGAGCTGTTTTTT	CASSYRDIGAGELFF
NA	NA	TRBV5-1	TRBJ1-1	TGCGCCAGCAGCTTCGGAGGGCCTGAAGCTTTCTTT	CASSFGGPEAFF